The next 24 T cell receptor beta chains were all read from a single sample in a study of response to subunit inactivated influenza vaccine. One entry per CDR3 protein results from TCRdb running MiXCR on the RT-PCR reads. The table records about 650,000 distinct CDR3 sequences, less than 20% of them present only once. Sequencing was performed on PBMCs from blood, taken roughly 12 days after vaccination. Receptors were obtained from a man in his forties or fifties who received an inactivated influenza vaccine.

This clonotype turned up a few times. J is TRBJ1-2 and V is TRBV6-2 or TRBV6-3; TRBD1 aligns across 7 bases. The CDR3 contains 14 residues. Looked up from germline, CDR1 is MNHEY and CDR2 is SVGEGT. The V gene end was trimmed by 5 bases and the J gene end by 1 base; junction bases not matched to a gene: 4. The CDR3 loop is CASSRDRDNYGYTF. CDR3 sequence (DNA): TGTGCCAGCAGTCGCGACAGGGATAACTATGGCTACACCTTC.

This clonotype was recorded a few times. CDR3 sequence reads: CASSAQVAGADTQYF. The CDR3 coding sequence is TGTGCCAGCAGCGCGCAGGTCGCGGGGGCAGATACGCAGTATTTT. The chain employs TRBV7-8 and TRBJ2-3; 7 nucleotides align to TRBD2. J was trimmed by 4 bases and V by 5 bases; bases with no gene match: 9. The CDR3 loop spans 15 amino acids. Per the germline V gene, CDR1 is SGHVS and CDR2 is FQNEAQ.

This sequence joins TRBV15 and TRBJ2-7, with D perhaps TRBD1 (5 bases). Trimming removed 0 bases from V and 3 bases from J, with 15 bases in between. This CDR3 spans 16 amino acids. Germline CDR1 is LNHNV and CDR2 is YYDKDF (reference sequence). DNA of the CDR3: TGTGCCACCAGCAGAGATTACGCAGGGATGGGCTACGAGCAGTACTTC. This codes for CATSRDYAGMGYEQYF. Based on the CDR3 plus reference TRBV15 and TRBJ2-7, the full variable domain is DAMVIQNPRYQVTQFGKPVTLSCSQTLNHNVMYWYQQKSSQAPKLLFHYYDKDFNNEADTPDNFQSRRPNTSFCFLDIRSPGLGDTAMYLCATSRDYAGMGYEQYFGPGTRLTVT.

This clonotype has only a few counts. A read error may produce the germline difference seen at one junction end. The rearrangement joins TRBV4-3 to TRBJ2-3, with D perhaps matching TRBD2 (7 bases). From germline, CDR1 is LGHNA and CDR2 YSLEER. The CDR3 sequence is 13 residues long. The CDR3 reads CASSQERGGAQYF. Here the CDR3 DNA reads TGCGCTAGCAGCCAAGAGAGGGGGGGAGCGCAGTATTTT.

This clonotype was observed at least ten times. V and J are TRBV20-1 and TRBJ2-1, with 12 bases matching TRBD2. V dropped 3 bases and J dropped 5; count of bases not matched to a gene: 14. CDR1 and CDR2 from the germline V gene are DFQATT and SNEGSKA (reference sequence). The CDR3 is made up of 18 amino acids. CDR3 sequence: CSASPRRRLAGVHNEQFF. The CDR3 nucleotides read TGCAGTGCTAGTCCCCGCCGTAGACTAGCGGGAGTCCACAATGAGCAGTTCTTC.

The sample holds a few counts of this clonotype. The J gene is TRBJ2-1, the V gene TRBV7-9, with D unresolved. The CDR3 sequence is 15 residues long. Germline CDR1 SEHNR, CDR2 FQNEAQ (reference sequence). V dropped 3 bases and J dropped 2 bases, with 11 bases sitting between them. In DNA form, the CDR3 reads TGTGCCAGCAGCTTGGTGTGGGCGGCCTACAATGAGCAGTTCTTC. It codes for CASSLVWAAYNEQFF.

This chain uses TRBV20-1 with TRBJ2-7; no definite D call. CDR1 is DFQATT and CDR2 is SNEGSKA in the germline V gene (reference sequence). V lost 7 bases and J lost 6, with 22 bases in between. This CDR3 region has 14 residues. The CDR3 DNA reads as TGCAGTGTATCCGGAATCTTAACGACCTGCGAGCAGTACTTC. Protein: CSVSGILTTCEQYF.

The gene calls are TRBV4-1 and TRBJ2-7; D is unclear. The CDR3 runs 13 residues. Germline CDR1 MGHRA, CDR2 YSYEKL. V was clipped by 1 base and J by 3 bases, with 7 bases between them. The CDR3 DNA is TGCGCCAGCAGCCAAGTTTATAGCTACGAGCAGTACTTC. Its translation: CASSQVYSYEQYF.

The count of this clonotype is one. This chain uses TRBV7-3 with TRBJ2-1, with a tentative D call TRBD1 (5 bases). Germline CDR1 is SGHTA and CDR2 is FQGTGA. CDR3 length equals 13 residues. Trimming pared 4 bases from V and 5 bases from J, leaving 9 bases between. DNA for the CDR3: TGTGCCAGCAGCTCAAAGGGGCACAATGAGCAGTTCTTC. Its translation: CASSSKGHNEQFF.

The V call is TRBV20-1, the J call TRBJ1-4; tentatively, D is TRBD1 (6 bases). Germline assignment: CDR1 DFQATT and CDR2 SNEGSKA (reference sequence). The CDR3 extends over 14 amino acids. V shed 6 bases and J shed 6 bases, with 17 bases lying between them. The CDR3 nucleotides read TGCAGTGCGGGTGCAGGGGTTCCGGATGAAAAACTGTTTTTT. It specifies CSAGAGVPDEKLFF.

The chain links TRBV7-2 to TRBJ2-7, with 9 nucleotides matching TRBD1. The CDR3 is 14 amino acids. Per the germline V gene, CDR1 is SGHTA and CDR2 is FQGNSA. V dropped 3 bases and J dropped 7; count of bases not matched to a gene: 7. The DNA for the CDR3 is TGTGCCAGCAGCTTCGGACAGGGGATCGGGGAGCAGTACTTC. Translation gives CASSFGQGIGEQYF.

The chain joins TRBV12-3 or TRBV12-4 to TRBJ2-3; D is ambiguous. V lost 4 bases and J lost 3, with 17 bases in between. This CDR3 comprises 16 residues. CDR3 sequence reads: CASSCPPARDTDTQYF. The CDR3 DNA is TGTGCCAGCAGTTGCCCCCCGGCCCGTGATACAGATACGCAGTATTTT.

This clonotype appeared many times. The rearrangement links TRBV18 to TRBJ1-2; D not resolved. V lost 5 bases and J 3 bases, leaving 13 bases between the germline ends. Germline V gene lookup returns CDR1 KGHSH and CDR2 LQKENI. The CDR3 is 14 amino acids. The CDR3 is CASSSLGGYYGYTF. CDR3 nucleotide sequence: TGTGCCAGCTCATCACTAGGAGGCTACTATGGCTACACCTTC.

This clonotype was counted between two and nine times. V gene TRBV2 combines with J gene TRBJ1-4; weak D call: TRBD1 (6 bases). The CDR3 loop spans 13 amino acids. V was clipped by 3 bases and J by 15 bases, with 17 bases between them. CDR1 and CDR2 (germline): SNHLY, FYNNEI. As DNA, the CDR3 is TGTGCCAGCAGTGACGGGACATACGCCAGCTTGTTTTTT. It translates to CASSDGTYASLFF.

V usage is TRBV5-1 and J usage is TRBJ2-1; TRBD2 matches 12 bases. The V and J ends lost 0 bases and 10 bases, in that order; junction bases with no gene match: 8. Germline-derived CDR1 and CDR2 are SGHRS and YFSETQ. The CDR3 length is 16 residues. CDR3 protein: CASSLGTSGVRTEQFF. The CDR3 nucleotides are TGCGCCAGCAGCTTGGGGACTAGCGGGGTTCGGACGGAGCAGTTCTTC.

The V and J genes are TRBV15 and TRBJ2-5, with 8 positions matching TRBD1. The germline gives CDR1 LNHNV, CDR2 YYDKDF (reference sequence). The CDR3 length is 16 residues. The ends lost 3 bases at V and 3 bases at J; junction bases unmatched: 9. CDR3 region: CATSSYGQGLKETQYF. CDR3 coding DNA: TGTGCCACCAGCAGCTACGGACAGGGTTTGAAAGAGACCCAGTACTTC.

At least ten counts were recorded for this clonotype. V gene TRBV7-9 combines with J gene TRBJ1-2; D remains ambiguous. The CDR3 loop spans 13 amino acids. Germline V gene sequence: CDR1 SEHNR, CDR2 FQNEAQ (reference sequence). Between the trimmed V and J ends, which lost 1 base and 5 bases, there was a span of 8 bases. CDR3 amino acids: CASSLGGIYGYTF. CDR3 sequence (DNA): TGTGCCAGCAGCTTAGGAGGGATATATGGCTACACCTTC.

V usage is TRBV7-2 and J usage is TRBJ2-5; 8 nucleotides agree with TRBD1. The CDR3 runs to 16 residues. Germline-derived CDR1 and CDR2 are SGHTA and FQGNSA. V lost 5 bases and J lost 5; bases outside the gene matches: 13. CDR3 DNA sequence: TGTGCCAGCAGCCGACAGGGGACAAGGTTTGGGGAGACCCAGTACTTC. Translation: CASSRQGTRFGETQYF.

The genes are TRBV7-9 and TRBJ1-5; D possibly corresponds to TRBD1 (5 bases). The V end lost 4 bases, the J end lost 2 bases, and 9 bases lay between the germline ends. Germline CDR1 and CDR2: SEHNR and FQNEAQ (reference sequence). CDR3 length: 14 residues. The CDR3 bases are TGTGCCAGCAGCTCAGGGTCCCGCAATCAGCCCCAGCATTTT. Amino acid sequence: CASSSGSRNQPQHF.

This clonotype was observed a few times. The chain couples TRBV18 to TRBJ2-1; TRBD2 agrees at 9 bases. CDR1 is KGHSH, CDR2 LQKENI, per germline. The V and J ends lost 2 bases and 6 bases, in that order; junction bases with no gene match: 17. The CDR3 spans 19 residues. CDR3 coding DNA: TGTGCCAGCTCACCATCTGGCAGGTTAGCGGGGGATCTCCCCAATGAGCAGTTCTTC. Residues: CASSPSGRLAGDLPNEQFF.

This clonotype was detected a few times. V usage is TRBV6-1 and J usage is TRBJ2-2; 8 bases agree with TRBD2. The germline V gene has CDR1 MNHNS and CDR2 SASEGT. The CDR3 contains 17 residues. The trim removed 6 bases at V and 0 bases at J, leaving 9 bases unmatched. CDR3 region: CASSLRGGPTNTGELFF. For the CDR3, the DNA is TGTGCCAGCAGCCTACGGGGGGGGCCAACGAACACCGGGGAGCTGTTTTTT.

This clonotype turned up a few times. The genes are TRBV20-1 and TRBJ2-1; TRBD2 aligns across 12 bases. The junction had 4 bases not matched to a gene; V was cut back by 6 bases and J by 4 bases. The CDR3 covers 14 residues. From germline, CDR1 is DFQATT and CDR2 SNEGSKA (reference sequence). The DNA for the CDR3 is TGCAGTGCCATTACTAGCGGGAGGTACAATGAGCAGTTCTTC. Its translation: CSAITSGRYNEQFF.

This clonotype was recorded a few times. The V and J genes are TRBV29-1 and TRBJ2-5; D might be TRBD2 (5 bases). This CDR3 has 13 amino acids. V was pared by 3 bases and J by 7 bases, with 15 bases between. The germline gives CDR1 SQVTM, CDR2 ANQGSEA. As DNA, the CDR3 is TGCAGCGTTGAGGTCCGCGGGTATCCGACCCAGTACTTC. It yields the protein CSVEVRGYPTQYF.

This clonotype has just a few counts. V gene TRBV18 combines with J gene TRBJ2-1, with D maybe TRBD2 (7 bases). CDR3 length equals 16 residues. Germline CDR1 and CDR2: KGHSH and LQKENI. The V end was cut by 6 bases, the J end by 3 bases, with 18 bases between. As DNA, the CDR3 is TGTGCCAGCTCCCCATCGGCGGGGGCACTCTACAATGAGCAGTTCTTC. Translating it yields CASSPSAGALYNEQFF.